This paragraph reports one T cell receptor beta chain. In the authors' workflow: Estimated nucleated cell counts came from reference gene primer amplification. The assay was immunoSEQ multiplex PCR, and TCRdb's table has in-frame clones only and misses some. V, J and clone size reflect that table, while D and trimming were determined from the DNA. The table lists roughly 43,000 clones, about nine tenths of them singletons. Germline values: CDR1 WSHSY, CDR2 SAAADI. The CDR3 is 16 amino acids. Between the trimmed V and J ends, which lost 0 bases and 0 bases, there was a span of 9 bases. These data belong to a study of blood T cell repertoires in COVID-19. Study at large: The origin of the acute and convalescent COVID-19 samples was the United States, Italy and Spain. Sample material is recorded as cDNA or gDNA derived from T cells, B-cell-depleted T cells, or PBMCs.

The chain is built from TRBV10-2 and TRBJ1-5; unclear D gene. The receptor was isolated from a man aged 55-75 years with active COVID-19. Sequenced: peripheral blood. CDR3 region: CASSESPGNSNQPQHF. CDR3 sequence (DNA): TGCGCCAGCAGTGAGTCGCCAGGTAATAGCAATCAGCCCCAGCATTTT.